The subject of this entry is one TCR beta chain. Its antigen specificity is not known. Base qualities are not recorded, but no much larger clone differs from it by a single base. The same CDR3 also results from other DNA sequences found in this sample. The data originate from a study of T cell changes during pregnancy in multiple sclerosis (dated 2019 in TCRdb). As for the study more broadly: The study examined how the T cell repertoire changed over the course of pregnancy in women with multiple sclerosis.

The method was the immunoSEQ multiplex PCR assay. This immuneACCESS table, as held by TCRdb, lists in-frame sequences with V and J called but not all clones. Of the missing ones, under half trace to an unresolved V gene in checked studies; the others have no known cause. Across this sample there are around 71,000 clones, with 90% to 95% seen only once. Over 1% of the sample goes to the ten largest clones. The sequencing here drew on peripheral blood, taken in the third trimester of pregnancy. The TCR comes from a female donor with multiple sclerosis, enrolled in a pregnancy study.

CDR3 loop: CASSLQGANEQYF. The nucleotide sequence is given as TGCGCCAGCAGCTTACAGGGGGCTAACGAGCAGTACTTC. Recombination connected TRBV5-1 to TRBJ2-7; 9 of the junction bases match TRBD1. V is pruned by 2 bases and J by 5 bases, leaving 2 bases of the junction without a gene match. From the germline V gene, CDR1 is SGHRS and CDR2 is YFSETQ. Taken from cysteine to phenylalanine, the CDR3 has 13 residues. Only the CDR3 DNA is retained, 39 bases long and in frame from the first base.